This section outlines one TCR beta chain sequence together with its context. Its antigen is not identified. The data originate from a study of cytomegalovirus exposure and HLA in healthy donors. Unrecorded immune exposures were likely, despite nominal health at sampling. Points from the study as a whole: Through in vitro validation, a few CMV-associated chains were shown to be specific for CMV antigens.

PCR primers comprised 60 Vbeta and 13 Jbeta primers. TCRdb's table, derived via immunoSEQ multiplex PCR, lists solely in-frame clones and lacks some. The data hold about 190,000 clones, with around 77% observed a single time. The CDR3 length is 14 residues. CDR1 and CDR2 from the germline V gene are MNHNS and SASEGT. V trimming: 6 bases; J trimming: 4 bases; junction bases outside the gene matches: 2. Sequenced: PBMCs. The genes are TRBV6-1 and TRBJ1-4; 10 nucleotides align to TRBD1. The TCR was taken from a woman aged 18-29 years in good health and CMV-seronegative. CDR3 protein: CASRGTGDNEKLFF. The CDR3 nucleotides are TGTGCCAGCAGGGGGACAGGGGATAATGAAAAACTGTTTTTT.